This paragraph covers one TCR beta chain sequence. This specimen belongs to a study of blood T cell repertoires in COVID-19. Across the whole study: The United States, Italy and Spain provided the acute and convalescent COVID-19 samples. PBMCs, B-cell-depleted T cells, or T cells were the source of the cDNA or gDNA that made up the material.

CDR3 length: 14 amino acids. The V end lost 2 bases, the J end lost 7 bases, and 14 bases lay between the germline ends. Per the germline V gene, CDR1 is KGHSH and CDR2 is LQKENI. Per the study methods: Amplification of reference gene primers provided the estimated nucleated cell counts. Produced via immunoSEQ multiplex PCR; TCRdb's table is partial and in-frame only. V, J and clone size were drawn from that table, and D and trimming were deduced from the DNA. The profile shows about 130,000 clones, roughly 90% of them singletons. This clonotype originated in a man aged 55 to 70 with active or convalescent COVID-19. The J gene is TRBJ2-5, the V gene TRBV18, with a weak D call TRBD2 (5 bases). Sample: peripheral blood. CDR3 in amino acids: CASSPGVPEGTQYF. CDR3 coding DNA: TGTGCCAGCTCACCAGGGGTGCCTGAGGGGACCCAGTACTTC.